This T cell receptor beta chain derives from a study of T-cell memory formation after mild COVID-19. Per germline, CDR1 MDHEN and CDR2 SYDVKM. The CDR3 loop spans 14 amino acids. V was pared by 8 bases and J by 3 bases, with 16 bases between. A word on this clonotype: Antigen unknown.

5'RACE with constant-segment primers built TCRalpha and TCRbeta cDNA libraries with UMIs. TCRdb re-called the 5' RACE reads through MiXCR, storing one row per CDR3 protein. This sample has roughly 260,000 distinct CDR3 sequences, with less than 20% found just once. Broader study findings: The SARS-CoV-2 specificity of second-wave clones reaching peak at day 37 remained unverified.

V gene TRBV28 combines with J gene TRBJ1-2, with D hard to call. The source material was PBMCs or a T cell subset sorted from them (not recorded which). This clonotype originated in a man between 18 and 29 years old who had mild COVID-19 (a few samples of this study predate the infection). Cell type and time point are not known. CDR3 DNA: TGTGCCAGCGCGGACCGGACGGTGTACTATGGCTACACCTTC. It yields the protein CASADRTVYYGYTF.